Listed below are T cell receptor beta chains from one sample, sequenced in a study of CD8+ T cells in alopecia areata. Here immunoSEQ multiplex PCR was the method, and the copy in TCRdb shows in-frame clones only, minus some. The sample records roughly 210,000 clones, approximately 40% being singletons. The material sequenced was CD4+ T cells sorted from blood, taken at approximately week 37, from a patient treated with tofacitinib. The receptors here all came from a human donor with alopecia areata. The CDR3 runs from the conserved cysteine through the conserved F or W. A D gene is named only where the DNA matches it firmly.

CDR3: CASSLGNRNTEAFF
J: TRBJ1-1
D: .
V: TRBV18

CDR3: CASSFDRVNEQFF
J: TRBJ2-1
D: TRBD1
V: TRBV5-1

CDR3: CSVVGGGREQYF
J: TRBJ2-7
D: TRBD2
V: TRBV29-1

CDR3: CASSHDRANIQYF
J: TRBJ2-4
D: TRBD1
V: TRBV7-8

CDR3: CASSLEYGTPRGGYTF
J: TRBJ1-2
D: .
V: TRBV7-2

CDR3: CASTSSGANVLTF
J: TRBJ2-6
D: .
V: TRBV6-5

CDR3: CASSIGADYEQYF
J: TRBJ2-7
D: .
V: TRBV19

CDR3: CSVEISGTGGGELFF
J: TRBJ2-2
D: TRBD1
V: TRBV29-1

CDR3: CASSERDSYGYTF
J: TRBJ1-2
D: TRBD1
V: TRBV25-1

CDR3: CASSLSRDYNEQFF
J: TRBJ2-1
D: .
V: TRBV7-3

CDR3: CSVPGTSGRSDTQYF
J: TRBJ2-3
D: TRBD2
V: TRBV29-1

CDR3: CASSLFKGNTIYF
J: TRBJ1-3
D: .
V: TRBV7-6

CDR3: CASSPQANYGYTF
J: TRBJ1-2
D: .
V: TRBV6-6

CDR3: CSYAPGTGSLAPYGYTF
J: TRBJ1-2
D: .
V: TRBV29-1

CDR3: CASSRTGTDTQYF
J: TRBJ2-3
D: TRBD1
V: TRBV4-1

CDR3: CASRTRNFGANVLTF
J: TRBJ2-6
D: .
V: TRBV6-5

CDR3: CAWSRIGWTSGKGELFF
J: TRBJ2-2
D: TRBD2
V: TRBV30

CDR3: CASSEYSGALQETQYF
J: TRBJ2-5
D: TRBD2
V: TRBV25-1

CDR3: CAWGTSGTYEQYF
J: TRBJ2-7
D: TRBD2
V: TRBV30

CDR3: CASSTRQAYGYTF
J: TRBJ1-2
D: .
V: TRBV6-5

CDR3: CASSQELGRSYGYTF
J: TRBJ1-2
D: .
V: TRBV14

CDR3: CASREDSYNEQFF
J: TRBJ2-1
D: TRBD2
V: TRBV11-1

CDR3: CASSSGPPPNEQFF
J: TRBJ2-1
D: .
V: TRBV7-3

CDR3: CASSRRDLPSGTQYF
J: TRBJ2-5
D: .
V: TRBV28

CDR3: CASSPSGRARHEQYF
J: TRBJ2-7
D: TRBD2
V: TRBV5-1

CDR3: CASSEYPYEQYF
J: TRBJ2-7
D: .
V: TRBV25-1

CDR3: CASSLSPRQSYGYTF
J: TRBJ1-2
D: .
V: TRBV28

CDR3: CATSRERGVGETQYF
J: TRBJ2-5
D: .
V: TRBV15

CDR3: CACTDRGWVNTF
J: TRBJ1-2
D: TRBD1
V: TRBV30

CDR3: CASSSQGSEQYF
J: TRBJ2-7
D: .
V: TRBV5-1